This T cell receptor gamma chain comes out of a study of Vδ1+ human thymocytes. General study results and limits: Unlike peripheral blood Vdelta1+ controls, thymic delta-chain sequences included around 21% Vdelta2 and few Vdelta3. Thymic TRG and TRD repertoires appeared highly polyclonal.

On this clone: The antigen remains undetermined.

Extracted RNA was reverse transcribed into cDNA. Pooled V-gene forward primers with one constant-region reverse primer generated the CDR3 amplicons by multiplex PCR. TCRdb re-called clones from the multiplex PCR reads via CATT. The table records more than 9,000 gamma-chain clones, more than 35% of them present only once. Germline V gene lookup returns CDR1 EGSNGY and CDR2 YDSYNSKV. The trim removed 3 bases at V and 11 bases at J, leaving 10 bases unmatched. CDR3 length equals 12 residues. The clonotype originates from a boy in the first two years of life who had congenital heart surgery. Input material: Vdelta1+ gamma-delta thymocytes from the thymus. Subset given: FACS-sorted CD3+ TCRalphabeta- TCRVdelta1+ TCRVdelta2- thymocytes. The V and J genes are TRGV2 and TRGJ1 or TRGJ2. TCRdb does not report a J gene; here it was assigned by matching the DNA to germline references. Here the CDR3 reads CATWDPTVQKLF. CDR3 DNA: TGTGCCACCTGGGACCCGACTGTACAGAAACTCTTT.